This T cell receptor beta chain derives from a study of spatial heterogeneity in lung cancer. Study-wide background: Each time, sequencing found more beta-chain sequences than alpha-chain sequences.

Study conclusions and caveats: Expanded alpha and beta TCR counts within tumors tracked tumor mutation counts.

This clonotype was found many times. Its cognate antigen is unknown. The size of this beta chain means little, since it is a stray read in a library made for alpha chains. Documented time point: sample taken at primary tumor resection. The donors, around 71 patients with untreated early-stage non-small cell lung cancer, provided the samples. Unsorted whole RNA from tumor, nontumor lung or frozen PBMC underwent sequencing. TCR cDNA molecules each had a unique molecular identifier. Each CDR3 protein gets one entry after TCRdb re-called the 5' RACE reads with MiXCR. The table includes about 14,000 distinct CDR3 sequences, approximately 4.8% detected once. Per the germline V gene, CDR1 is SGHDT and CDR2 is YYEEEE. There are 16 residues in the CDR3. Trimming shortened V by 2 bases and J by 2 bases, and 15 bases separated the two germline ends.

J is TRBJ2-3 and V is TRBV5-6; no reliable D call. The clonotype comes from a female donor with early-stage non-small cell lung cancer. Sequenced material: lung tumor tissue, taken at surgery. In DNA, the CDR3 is TGTGCCAGCAGCTTAGGGCCTTCCCGGGCCACAGATACGCAGTATTTT. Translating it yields CASSLGPSRATDTQYF.